Below, 28 T cell receptor beta chains from the same sample are listed, as sequenced in a study of cytomegalovirus exposure and HLA in healthy donors. Use of 60 Vbeta and 13 Jbeta primers characterized the PCR. Only in-frame clones appear in the TCRdb table, and some are missing; sequencing was by immunoSEQ multiplex PCR. Altogether around 100,000 clones are present, more than 75% being singletons, with the ten largest covering 5% to 6.5%. The sample comprised PBMCs. The receptors here all came from a woman younger than 35 in good health and CMV-seropositive.

This clone appeared a few times. Other DNA sequences within the sample encode an identical CDR3. The chain couples TRBV5-1 to TRBJ2-3, with a weak D call TRBD2 (6 bases). V was cut by 5 bases and J by 5 bases, with 15 bases left in between. Looked up from germline, CDR1 is SGHRS and CDR2 is YFSETQ. CDR3 length: 14 amino acids. The CDR3 spells CASRQVTGVDTQYF. The CDR3 DNA follows: TGCGCCAGCAGACAGGTCACGGGGGTAGATACGCAGTATTTT.

The chain joins TRBV6-5 to TRBJ2-7; D gene unclear. The V and J ends lost 4 bases and 7 bases respectively, with 20 bases between them. CDR3 size: 15 residues. CDR1 is MNHEY and CDR2 is SVGAGI in the germline V gene. In DNA form, the CDR3 reads TGTGCCAGCAGTTCAGCGAGATTTACGAGTGAGGAGCAGTACTTC. As protein: CASSSARFTSEEQYF.

The CDR3 loop is CASSMTSGNYEQYF. CDR3 nucleotide sequence: TGTGCCAGTAGTATGACTAGCGGGAACTACGAGCAGTACTTC. The chain carries TRBV19 and TRBJ2-7, with 11 bases that match TRBD2. V shed 3 bases and J 3 bases; nucleotides not matched to a gene: 1. Germline lookup yields CDR1 LNHDA and CDR2 SQIVND (reference sequence). The CDR3 covers 14 residues.

This clone was found once. The chain uses TRBV5-1 and TRBJ1-1; 10 bases line up with TRBD1. The CDR3 has 15 amino acids. Germline assignment: CDR1 SGHRS and CDR2 YFSETQ. V lost 4 bases and J lost 4; bases outside the gene matches: 7. CDR3 loop: CASSATGGTGTEAFF. The CDR3 nucleotides read TGCGCCAGCAGCGCGACAGGGGGCACGGGCACTGAAGCTTTCTTT.

This clone appeared once. The chain combines TRBV7-8 with TRBJ1-6; D gene uncertain. Trimming shortened V by 7 bases and J by 7 bases, and 11 bases separated the two germline ends. There are 13 residues in the CDR3. Germline CDR1 SGHVS, CDR2 FQNEAQ. The CDR3 loop is CASTLGANSPLHF. CDR3 DNA: TGTGCCAGCACCCTGGGAGCGAATTCACCCCTCCACTTT. Supplemented by reference TRBV7-8 and TRBJ1-6, the full variable domain reads GAGVSQSPRYKVAKRGQDVALRCDPISGHVSLFWYQQALGQGPEFLTYFQNEAQLDKSGLPSDRFFAERPEGSVSTLKIQRTQQEDSAVYLCASTLGANSPLHFGNGTRLTVT.

This chain links TRBV9 with TRBJ1-1, with 9 bases aligning to TRBD1. Losses at the gene ends were 4 bases for V and 4 bases for J; bases not matched to a gene: 5. The germline gives CDR1 SGDLS, CDR2 YYNGEE. The CDR3 runs 14 residues. This CDR3 reads CASSLQGASTEAFF. In DNA form, the CDR3 reads TGTGCCAGCAGCCTACAGGGGGCGAGCACTGAAGCTTTCTTT.

V usage is TRBV7-3 and J usage is TRBJ2-3, with TRBD2 identical over 10 bases. The CDR3 spans 16 residues. V was clipped by 4 bases and J by 2 bases; unmatched bases: 6. Germline V gene sequence: CDR1 SGHTA, CDR2 FQGTGA. The CDR3 DNA reads as TGTGCCAGCAGCTCAGGAGGACTAGCGGCCACAGATACGCAGTATTTT. Translated, it gives CASSSGGLAATDTQYF.

The genes are TRBV28 and TRBJ2-3; TRBD1 matches at 8 bases. J gave up 6 bases and V 5 bases, and 10 bases lay outside the gene matches. The germline V gene encodes CDR1 MDHEN and CDR2 SYDVKM. The CDR3 runs 15 residues. The CDR3 coding sequence is TGTGCCAGCAGTCACGGACAGGGTGGGTTGGATACGCAGTATTTT. Residues: CASSHGQGGLDTQYF.

This clone was seen just once. V and J are TRBV7-6 and TRBJ2-3, with a possible D match to TRBD2 (5 bases). V shed 4 bases and J shed 4 bases, with 12 bases lying between them. The CDR3 consists of 14 residues. CDR1 and CDR2 from the germline V gene are SGHVS and FNYEAQ. The CDR3 nucleotides are TGTGCCAGCAGCTCCCTAGCCTTGGCAGATACGCAGTATTTT. This encodes CASSSLALADTQYF.

The chain uses TRBV5-1 and TRBJ2-7; 10 positions match TRBD1. CDR1 and CDR2 (germline): SGHRS, YFSETQ. The V gene end was trimmed by 3 bases and the J gene end by 2 bases; junction bases not matched to a gene: 8. The CDR3 has 16 residues. For the CDR3, the DNA is TGCGCCAGCAGCTCCTTTCTGACAGGGGGCACCTACGAGCAGTACTTC. This gives the protein CASSSFLTGGTYEQYF.

The chain is built from TRBV6-6 and TRBJ2-7; a weak D match, TRBD1 (5 bases). CDR1 and CDR2 (germline): MNHNY, SVGAGI (reference sequence). The CDR3 is made up of 14 amino acids. The CDR3 bases are TGTGCGGTAGGGGAAGCATCTTGGGGCTACGAGCAGTACTTC. Protein sequence: CAVGEASWGYEQYF.

In its sample, this clone was seen once. The chain is built from TRBV15 and TRBJ2-5; D not resolved. This CDR3 is built from 13 residues. Trimming removed 3 bases from V and 2 bases from J, with 7 bases in between. In germline, CDR1 is LNHNV, CDR2 YYDKDF (reference sequence). This CDR3 is CATSRALQETQYF. The CDR3 nucleotides read TGTGCCACCAGCAGGGCCTTGCAAGAGACCCAGTACTTC.

The chain combines TRBV7-9 with TRBJ2-7, with D hard to call. Germline V CDR1 and CDR2: SEHNR, FQNEAQ (reference sequence). V lost 5 bases, J lost 1 base, and 3 bases lay in between. The CDR3 is 11 amino acids. The CDR3 protein is CASSTSYEQYF. For the CDR3, the DNA is TGTGCCAGCAGCACTTCCTACGAGCAGTACTTC.

The rearrangement joins TRBV28 to TRBJ1-5; 7 nucleotides line up with TRBD1. CDR1 and CDR2 from the germline V gene are MDHEN and SYDVKM. The CDR3 contains 16 residues. The junction had 14 bases not matched to a gene; V was cut back by 5 bases and J by 7 bases. Here the CDR3 reads CASSASILGQRQPQHF. The CDR3 DNA follows: TGTGCCAGCAGTGCGTCTATCTTGGGACAGCGGCAGCCCCAGCATTTT.

This chain connects TRBV5-1 to TRBJ2-2; D unresolved. Trimming removed 4 bases from V and 6 bases from J, with 16 bases in between. Germline loops: CDR1 SGHRS, CDR2 YFSETQ. The CDR3 loop spans 15 amino acids. The CDR3 coding sequence is TGCGCCAGCAGCAATTCTAGTTTGATGGCCGGGGAGCTGTTTTTT. As protein: CASSNSSLMAGELFF.

This clone has only one observation. This chain joins TRBV6-5 and TRBJ2-2; D gene uncertain. The CDR3 is 12 residues long. Trimming pared 10 bases from V and 3 bases from J, leaving 9 bases between. The germline V gene encodes CDR1 MNHEY and CDR2 SVGAGI. CDR3 bases: TGTGCCACCTACTCGGACACCGGGGAGCTGTTTTTT. It yields the protein CATYSDTGELFF.

The V gene is TRBV2, the J gene TRBJ1-5, with D unresolved. V was cut by 8 bases and J by 3 bases, with 8 bases left in between. The CDR3 sequence is 12 residues long. The germline CDR1 and CDR2 sequences are SNHLY and FYNNEI. The CDR3 DNA reads as TGTGCCAGCGGTACCTACAATCAGCCCCAGCATTTT. Its translation is CASGTYNQPQHF. Full variable domain (remainder filled in from reference TRBV2 and TRBJ1-5): EPEVTQTPSHQVTQMGQEVILRCVPISNHLYFYWYRQILGQKVEFLVSFYNNEISEKSEIFDDQFSVERPDGSNFTLKIRSTKLEDSAMYFCASGTYNQPQHFGDGTRLSIL.

This chain joins TRBV6-1 and TRBJ2-3, with 8 bases fitting TRBD2. Unmatched junction bases numbered 9, after V lost 2 bases and J lost 2 bases. The CDR3 is 17 amino acids. Germline loops: CDR1 MNHNS, CDR2 SASEGT. The CDR3 sequence: CASSELPGLGYTDTQYF. The DNA for the CDR3 is TGTGCCAGCAGTGAATTGCCGGGACTAGGTTACACAGATACGCAGTATTTT.

This chain connects TRBV19 to TRBJ2-3, with 7 bases aligning to TRBD1. The V segment lost 3 bases and the J segment 1 base; nucleotides outside the gene matches: 4. There are 15 residues in the CDR3. The germline V gene has CDR1 LNHDA and CDR2 SQIVND (reference sequence). This CDR3 is CASSIGTGGTDTQYF. Written as DNA, the CDR3 is TGTGCCAGTAGTATCGGCACAGGGGGCACAGATACGCAGTATTTT.

This rearrangement joins TRBV6-6 to TRBJ2-7, with TRBD1 as a possible D gene (6 bases). Trimming shortened V by 0 bases and J by 3 bases, and 12 bases separated the two germline ends. This CDR3 region has 15 residues. Germline-derived CDR1 and CDR2 are MNHNY and SVGAGI (reference sequence). The CDR3 DNA sequence: TGTGCCAGCAGTTACTCGAGTACAGGGAGCTACGAGCAGTACTTC. As protein: CASSYSSTGSYEQYF.

This chain joins TRBV4-1 and TRBJ1-4; no reliable D call. V was pared by 0 bases and J by 0 bases, with 11 bases between. This CDR3 spans 17 amino acids. Germline lookup yields CDR1 MGHRA and CDR2 YSYEKL. This chain's CDR3 is CASSQDGEVATNEKLFF. The CDR3 DNA reads TGCGCCAGCAGCCAAGACGGGGAGGTGGCAACTAATGAAAAACTGTTTTTT.

The chain has TRBV11-3 and TRBJ2-2; D is unclear. Germline CDR1 SGHNT, CDR2 YENEEA. This CDR3 is built from 14 residues. V shed 2 bases and J shed 4 bases, with 8 bases lying between them. The chain's CDR3 is CASSLSLITGELFF. As DNA, the CDR3 is TGTGCCAGCAGCTTATCACTTATCACCGGGGAGCTGTTTTTT.

V and J are TRBV6-5 and TRBJ2-7; 7 bases agree with TRBD2. Germline V gene data show CDR1 as MNHEY and CDR2 as SVGAGI. Trimming at V came to 6 bases and at J to 7 bases, leaving 12 bases not matched to a gene. The CDR3 spans 14 residues. CDR3 region: CASSTRGGSGEQYF. The CDR3 nucleotides read TGTGCCAGCAGCACGCGAGGCGGGAGCGGTGAGCAGTACTTC.

In its sample, this clone was seen once. The CDR3 protein is CASSETGSYEQYF. The CDR3 DNA reads as TGTGCCAGCAGCGAGACAGGGTCCTACGAGCAGTACTTC. The chain uses TRBV2 and TRBJ2-7, with 7 bases aligning to TRBD1. Germline V CDR1 and CDR2: SNHLY, FYNNEI. Trimming took 6 bases from V and 1 from J; bases not matched to a gene: 3. The CDR3 runs to 13 residues.

This chain joins TRBV7-2 and TRBJ2-5; 8 bases match TRBD1. V shed 4 bases and J 5 bases; nucleotides not matched to a gene: 6. The CDR3 spans 14 residues. From germline, CDR1 is SGHTA and CDR2 FQGNSA. CDR3 sequence: CASSYGTGAETQYF. Here the CDR3 DNA reads TGTGCCAGCAGCTACGGGACAGGTGCGGAGACCCAGTACTTC.

V usage is TRBV28 and J usage is TRBJ2-5; 12 bases agree with TRBD2. Unmatched junction bases numbered 2, after V lost 4 bases and J lost 2 bases. There are 15 residues in the CDR3. Germline-derived CDR1 and CDR2 are MDHEN and SYDVKM. The CDR3: CASSSLAGGQETQYF. Written as DNA, the CDR3 is TGTGCCAGCAGTTCACTAGCGGGAGGTCAAGAGACCCAGTACTTC.

The V gene is TRBV30, the J gene TRBJ2-2; 8 positions match TRBD1. V gave up 7 bases and J gave up 7 bases; unmatched junction bases: 11. The CDR3 is 14 amino acids. The germline CDR1 and CDR2 sequences are GTSNPN and SVGIG (reference sequence). The CDR3, as DNA: TGTGCCTCAGTCTCAGGACAGGGCGGCGGGGAGCTGTTTTTT. This encodes CASVSGQGGGELFF.

This clone occurred a few times. The V gene is TRBV5-4, the J gene TRBJ2-1, with 8 nucleotides matching TRBD2. Trimming at V came to 4 bases and at J to 6 bases, leaving 18 bases not matched to a gene. The CDR3 has 18 amino acids. The germline CDR1 and CDR2 sequences are SGHNT and YYREEE (reference sequence). CDR3 sequence: CASSLGSLSGRFPNEQFF. The CDR3 nucleotides read TGTGCCAGCAGCCTGGGGTCCCTAAGCGGGAGATTCCCCAATGAGCAGTTCTTC.